This T cell receptor (beta chain) was captured in a study of T cell repertoires in cytomegalovirus infection. This CDR3 contains 13 residues. Germline lookup yields CDR1 KGHDR and CDR2 SFDVKD. Between the trimmed V and J ends, which lost 5 bases and 9 bases, there was a span of 12 bases. In this sample, this clonotype turned up a few times. Antigen specificity is unknown. Via MiXCR, TCRdb re-called the reads, giving one row per CDR3 protein. Of about 310,000 distinct CDR3 sequences listed, 25% are singletons. This receptor was identified in a human donor in good health (CMV status not recorded). Some clones in this sample may be carry-over from other donors' samples. This rearrangement joins TRBV24-1 to TRBJ1-4; D gene unclear. Specimen: cultured PBMCs, collected from culture after CMV antigen stimulation. As DNA, the CDR3 is TGTGCCACCAGTGCTTGGGGTTCCAAAAAACTGTTTTTT. Translating it yields CATSAWGSKKLFF.